These 9 T cell receptor beta chains originate from one sample sequenced in a study of shared clonotypes between healthy human individuals. TCRdb's copy holds only in-frame clones and misses some; the assay was immunoSEQ multiplex PCR. The table shows approximately 2.3 million clones, with just over 90% occurring only once. Sequenced: naive CD4+ T cells from PBMCs. Subset in this sample: CD45RA+ positively selected. All receptors derive from a man aged 18 to 30 in good health. Some clones in this sample may be carry-over from other donors' samples.

V gene TRBV9 combines with J gene TRBJ2-2; D not resolved. Germline V gene lookup returns CDR1 SGDLS and CDR2 YYNGEE. This CDR3 region has 14 residues. V gave up 5 bases and J gave up 4 bases, with 12 bases separating them. The CDR3: CASRSGEATGELFF. CDR3 sequence (DNA): TGTGCCAGCAGGTCAGGAGAAGCCACCGGGGAGCTGTTTTTT.

J is TRBJ2-4 and V is TRBV5-4, with a weak D call TRBD1 (6 bases). The V gene lost 2 bases and the J gene lost 5 bases, with 11 bases spanning the gap. Germline CDR1 SGHNT, CDR2 YYREEE (reference sequence). This CDR3 is 14 amino acids long. This CDR3 reads CASSFRQVENIQYF. CDR3 nucleotide sequence: TGTGCCAGCAGCTTCCGACAGGTGGAAAACATTCAGTACTTC.

V is TRBV6-5 and J is TRBJ2-5; 8 bases align to TRBD1. V was clipped by 2 bases and J by 2 bases; unmatched bases: 1. The CDR3 consists of 14 residues. CDR1 MNHEY and CDR2 SVGAGI come from the germline V gene. In DNA, the CDR3 is TGTGCCAGCAGTTACACAGGGGGACAAGAGACCCAGTACTTC. Amino acid sequence: CASSYTGGQETQYF.

With respect to this clone: The sample carries other DNA sequences with the same CDR3. The chain joins TRBV5-1 to TRBJ1-2; 7 nucleotides match TRBD1. Germline V CDR1 and CDR2: SGHRS, YFSETQ. The CDR3 is 14 residues long. The V and J ends lost 4 bases and 2 bases, in that order; junction bases with no gene match: 5. CDR3 nucleotides: TGCGCCAGCAGCCCGGGGACAGCGAACTATGGCTACACCTTC. Translation: CASSPGTANYGYTF.

J is TRBJ2-7 and V is TRBV9; 8 bases match TRBD1. There are 15 residues in the CDR3. Per germline, CDR1 SGDLS and CDR2 YYNGEE. Trimming took 4 bases from V and 2 from J; bases not matched to a gene: 8. In DNA form, the CDR3 reads TGTGCCAGCAGCCCCGGACAGGGATCCCCCTACGAGCAGTACTTC. It specifies CASSPGQGSPYEQYF. The whole variable domain, remainder taken from reference TRBV9 and TRBJ2-7, is DSGVTQTPKHLITATGQRVTLRCSPRSGDLSVYWYQQSLDQGLQFLIQYYNGEERAKGNILERFSAQQFPDLHSELNLSSLELGDSALYFCASSPGQGSPYEQYFGPGTRLTVT.

This clone was observed a single time. J is TRBJ1-2 and V is TRBV6-1; D call uncertain. CDR1 and CDR2 (germline): MNHNS, SASEGT. The CDR3 covers 13 residues. The V end lost 3 bases, the J end lost 4 bases, and 9 bases lay between the germline ends. CDR3 nucleotide sequence: TGTGCCAGCAGTGATGGGGTGGGCTATGGCTACACCTTC. Encoded protein: CASSDGVGYGYTF.

The chain is built from TRBV5-4 and TRBJ2-2; TRBD2 is a possible D gene (5 bases). CDR1 is SGHNT and CDR2 is YYREEE in the germline V gene (reference sequence). V shed 0 bases and J shed 2 bases, with 8 bases lying between them. The CDR3 is 15 amino acids. For the CDR3, the DNA is TGTGCCAGCAGCTTGGAGCGGATTAACACCGGGGAGCTGTTTTTT. Encoded protein: CASSLERINTGELFF.

V and J are TRBV11-2 and TRBJ2-7; 9 nucleotides match TRBD1. CDR3 length: 15 amino acids. V lost 6 bases, J lost 5 bases, and 11 bases stayed unmatched. CDR1 is SGHAT and CDR2 is FQNNGV in the germline V gene. The CDR3 nucleotides read TGTGCCAGCAGTCGGGCTGGGGACAGGGCCCACGAGCAGTACTTC. It encodes CASSRAGDRAHEQYF.

The table lists this clone with a count of one. The rearrangement joins TRBV30 to TRBJ2-7, with 7 bases matching TRBD2. The CDR3 consists of 12 residues. Trimming removed 3 bases from V and 5 bases from J; junction bases left unmatched: 4. Per germline, CDR1 GTSNPN and CDR2 SVGIG (reference sequence). Here the CDR3 DNA reads TGTGCCTGGAGAAGACTAGCCCACGAGCAGTACTTC. This translates into CAWRRLAHEQYF. The full variable domain, in which reference TRBV30 and TRBJ2-7 provide the parts outside the CDR3, is SQTIHQWPATLVQPVGSPLSLECTVEGTSNPNLYWYRQAAGRGLQLLFYSVGIGQISSEVPQNLSASRPQDRQFILSSKKLLLSDSGFYLCAWRRLAHEQYFGPGTRLTVT.